The 19 T cell receptor beta chains reported below all come from one sample, sequenced in a study of cytomegalovirus exposure and HLA in healthy donors (dated by TCRdb to the late 2010s). Library preparation was by the immunoSEQ multiplex PCR assay. For the multiplex PCR, a mixture combining 60 forward primers for TCR Vbeta segments and 13 reverse primers for TCR Jbeta segments was used. The table comes from immuneACCESS by way of TCRdb, which keeps in-frame sequences with V and J called. Part of the clones is missing from these tables; in studies checked, under half for an unresolved V gene and the rest for unknown reasons. The sample table records approximately 150,000 clones; roughly 75% of these occur just once. 3.3% of the sample goes to the ten largest clones. The sample comprised PBMCs. These receptors were obtained from a man aged 35 to 55 in good health and CMV-seronegative.

In its sample, this clone was seen once. The J gene is TRBJ2-3, the V gene TRBV5-1; weak D call: TRBD1 (5 bases). Per germline, CDR1 SGHRS and CDR2 YFSETQ. V was trimmed by 1 base and J by 1 base, leaving 7 bases between them. The CDR3 consists of 14 residues. The CDR3: CASSLQGGTDTQYF. CDR3 nucleotide sequence: TGCGCCAGCAGCTTGCAGGGCGGCACAGATACGCAGTATTTT.

The CDR3 loop is CASSRTGADGYTF. The CDR3 DNA reads as TGTGCCAGCAGCCGGACAGGGGCGGATGGCTACACCTTC. The chain employs TRBV7-9 and TRBJ1-2; 9 bases line up with TRBD1. This CDR3 comprises 13 residues. Trimming cost V 5 bases and J 6 bases; bases outside gene matches: 4. Germline-derived CDR1 and CDR2 are SEHNR and FQNEAQ (reference sequence).

The sample holds a few counts of this clone. This chain joins TRBV6-6 and TRBJ2-7, with a tentative D call TRBD1 (6 bases). V lost 4 bases, J lost 2 bases, and 15 bases lay in between. CDR3 length equals 15 residues. Germline V gene data show CDR1 as MNHNY and CDR2 as SVGAGI (reference sequence). CDR3: CASSLDGTPTYEQYF. The CDR3 DNA follows: TGTGCCAGCAGTTTGGACGGGACACCCACCTACGAGCAGTACTTC.

This sequence joins TRBV5-8 and TRBJ2-5; no firm D call. Germline CDR1 is SGHTS and CDR2 is YDEGEE. Trimming took off 0 bases at V and 5 bases at J, with 11 bases between the two ends. This CDR3 region has 14 residues. CDR3 sequence: CASSLEGSRETQYF. The DNA of the CDR3 is TGTGCCAGCAGCTTGGAAGGTAGCCGTGAGACCCAGTACTTC.

The chain combines TRBV10-3 with TRBJ1-2; TRBD1 matches at 9 bases. Looked up from germline, CDR1 is ENHRY and CDR2 is SYGVKD. The CDR3 length is 16 residues. V shed 2 bases, J shed 3 bases, and the junction held 7 bases outside the gene matches. CDR3 coding DNA: TGTGCCATCAGTGAGGCATCGGGACAGGGAGACTATGGCTACACCTTC. Its translation is CAISEASGQGDYGYTF.

The rearrangement joins TRBV5-1 to TRBJ2-7; D is unresolved. The germline V gene has CDR1 SGHRS and CDR2 YFSETQ. Trimming took off 1 base at V and 2 bases at J, with 10 bases between the two ends. The CDR3 is 14 residues long. The CDR3 sequence: CASSLSVGAYEQYF. As DNA, the CDR3 is TGCGCCAGCAGCTTGAGCGTCGGAGCCTACGAGCAGTACTTC.

This clone has a handful of counts. The CDR3 spells CASSRSGTANTYTF. CDR3 DNA: TGCGCCAGCAGCCGATCCGGGACAGCCAATACTTACACCTTC. This sequence joins TRBV4-3 and TRBJ1-2, with 7 bases that match TRBD1. CDR1 LGHNA and CDR2 YSLEER come from the germline V gene. This CDR3 region has 14 residues. V was clipped by 4 bases and J by 11 bases; unmatched bases: 13.

The chain has TRBV6-5 and TRBJ1-5, with a tentative D call TRBD1 (6 bases). The V gene lost 2 bases and the J gene lost 6 bases, with 14 bases spanning the gap. The CDR3 totals 15 residues. Germline-derived CDR1 and CDR2 are MNHEY and SVGAGI. The CDR3 DNA follows: TGTGCCAGCAGTTACACCAGGGGCCCCGGTCAGCCCCAGCATTTT. Translating gives CASSYTRGPGQPQHF.

This clone occurred a few times. The chain employs TRBV19 and TRBJ2-7; perhaps TRBD1 as D (6 bases). Germline CDR1 reads LNHDA; CDR2 reads SQIVND (reference sequence). Trimming took off 6 bases at V and 4 bases at J, with 16 bases between the two ends. The CDR3 length is 14 residues. The CDR3 sequence is CASSPQGTQYEQYF. The CDR3 DNA is TGTGCCAGTAGCCCACAGGGTACCCAATACGAGCAGTACTTC.

The rearrangement links TRBV27 to TRBJ2-3, with 9 bases identical to TRBD2. Losses at the gene ends were 6 bases for V and 0 bases for J; bases not matched to a gene: 4. This CDR3 has 15 amino acids. The germline CDR1 and CDR2 sequences are MNHEY and SMNVEV (reference sequence). CDR3 in amino acids: CASRLAGASTDTQYF. The CDR3 DNA is TGTGCCAGCAGGTTAGCGGGGGCGAGCACAGATACGCAGTATTTT.

The chain couples TRBV18 to TRBJ1-2, with TRBD1 matching over 9 bases. The CDR3 runs to 13 residues. J lost 8 bases, V lost 3 bases, and 4 bases had no gene match. Germline values: CDR1 KGHSH, CDR2 LQKENI. CDR3 coding DNA: TGTGCCAGCTCACCGGGGACAGGGCGCGGCTACACCTTC. It translates to CASSPGTGRGYTF.

CDR3 DNA: TGTGCCAGCAGTTCTAGCGGGGGGCCATACAATGAGCAGTTCTTC. It yields the protein CASSSSGGPYNEQFF. The chain is built from TRBV28 and TRBJ2-1; TRBD2 matches at 11 bases. The V gene's germline CDR1 is MDHEN and CDR2 SYDVKM. J was trimmed by 4 bases and V by 4 bases; bases with no gene match: 3. The CDR3 loop spans 15 amino acids.

The chain has TRBV6-6 and TRBJ1-5; D remains ambiguous. The CDR3 spans 16 residues. V was cut by 5 bases and J by 5 bases, with 19 bases left in between. Germline lookup yields CDR1 MNHNY and CDR2 SVGAGI (reference sequence). This CDR3 reads CASSPDGRVPYQPQHF. The CDR3 DNA reads TGTGCCAGCAGTCCCGATGGGAGAGTCCCCTATCAGCCCCAGCATTTT.

The rearrangement links TRBV10-2 to TRBJ2-5, with D uncertain. The V gene's germline CDR1 is WSHSY and CDR2 SAAADI. Trimming stripped 2 bases from V and 7 bases from J, with 17 bases between. The length of the CDR3 is 15 residues. For the CDR3, the DNA is TGCGCCAGCAGTGAGATATCCCCTCTTTTCGGGACCCAGTACTTC. It specifies CASSEISPLFGTQYF.

J is TRBJ2-5 and V is TRBV7-9; 8 nucleotides match TRBD1. The CDR3 has 14 residues. From germline, CDR1 is SEHNR and CDR2 FQNEAQ (reference sequence). J lost 5 bases, V lost 1 base, and 3 bases had no gene match. The CDR3 DNA reads as TGTGCCAGCAGCTTAGGGACAGGGTGGGAGACCCAGTACTTC. Residues: CASSLGTGWETQYF.

This chain connects TRBV5-1 to TRBJ2-5; D possibly corresponds to TRBD1 (6 bases). The J call may be mistaken, given a closer DNA end match to TRBJ2-7. CDR3 length: 15 amino acids. CDR1 and CDR2 from the germline V gene are SGHRS and YFSETQ. The CDR3, as DNA: TGCGCCAGCAGCGCGGATCCCGGGACAAGCTACGAGCAGTACTTC. Its protein product is CASSADPGTSYEQYF.

The V gene is TRBV6-1, the J gene TRBJ1-2, with D maybe TRBD1 (5 bases). Germline CDR1 is MNHNS and CDR2 is SASEGT. V lost 6 bases to trimming and J lost 4 bases, with 15 bases between them. This CDR3 is 14 amino acids long. For the CDR3, the DNA is TGTGCCAGCAGCGCCCAGCTGCAGGGCTATGGCTACACCTTC. Protein product: CASSAQLQGYGYTF.

A note on this clone: The junction differs from germline at one of its ends, possibly a read error. The CDR3 region is CASSLGGGGAAAIF. CDR3 bases: TGTGCCAGCAGCTTGGGGGGCGGGGGGGCCGCTGCGATCTTC. This chain connects TRBV5-6 to TRBJ2-1; TRBD2 aligns across 9 bases. The CDR3 is 14 residues long. Germline V gene data show CDR1 as SGHDT and CDR2 as YYEEEE.

V gene TRBV9 combines with J gene TRBJ1-3; TRBD1 might be the D (6 bases). V lost 4 bases, J lost 0 bases, and 8 bases lay in between. Germline CDR1 reads SGDLS; CDR2 reads YYNGEE. This CDR3 comprises 14 residues. Here the CDR3 DNA reads TGTGCCAGCAGCTTACAGGGCTCTGGAAACACCATATATTTT. Protein sequence: CASSLQGSGNTIYF.